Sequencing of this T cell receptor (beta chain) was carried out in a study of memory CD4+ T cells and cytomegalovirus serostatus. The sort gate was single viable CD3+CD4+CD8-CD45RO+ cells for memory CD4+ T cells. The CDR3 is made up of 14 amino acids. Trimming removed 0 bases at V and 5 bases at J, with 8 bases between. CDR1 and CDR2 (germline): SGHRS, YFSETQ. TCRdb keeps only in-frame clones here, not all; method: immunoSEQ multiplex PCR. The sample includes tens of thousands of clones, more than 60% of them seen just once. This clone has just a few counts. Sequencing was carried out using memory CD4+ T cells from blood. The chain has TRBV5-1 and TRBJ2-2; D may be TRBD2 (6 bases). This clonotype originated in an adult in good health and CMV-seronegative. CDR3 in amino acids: CASSLGRETGELFF. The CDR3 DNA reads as TGCGCCAGCAGCTTGGGACGGGAGACCGGGGAGCTGTTTTTT.